This T cell receptor beta chain was sequenced for a study of OX40 agonist ivuxolimab in advanced cancers. Study-wide background: The dose of intravenous ivuxolimab that patients received every 2 weeks ranged from 0.01 to 10 mg/kg. Patients in dose escalation had liver, melanoma, kidney or head and neck cancers. Patients were roughly 87% male with ages about 23 to 80, mean about 65. The study, taken as a whole, reports: Also present in some nonresponders was a low level of normalized T-cell clonal expansion.

A word on this clone: Its antigen is not identified.

TCRdb's copy holds only in-frame clones and misses some; the assay was immunoSEQ multiplex PCR. The table lists about 20,000 clones, around 78% of them singletons. Trimming took 1 base from V and 6 from J, leaving 10 bases between them. CDR3 length equals 13 residues. Germline V gives CDR1 SGHAT, CDR2 FQNNGV. This chain links TRBV11-2 with TRBJ2-7; D gene unclear. The sequenced sample was CD4+ or CD8+ T cells sorted from blood, obtained in a trial of the OX40 agonist ivuxolimab. The receptor's source is an adult with an advanced solid tumor such as melanoma, head and neck, liver or kidney cancer. In DNA, the CDR3 is TGTGCCAGCAGCTTAGTTTCCGGCGCCGAGCAGTACTTC. It encodes CASSLVSGAEQYF.